These T cell receptor delta chains were read from a single sample in a study of gamma-delta chains in newborns, infants, children. TCRdb re-called the reads with CATT. The table records 4,000 to 5,500 delta-chain clones, 38% of them present only once. What was sequenced was blood. The receptors come from a child who received the measles vaccine. Each CDR3 is given with its conserved first and last residue. The order of the fields is D gene, J gene, clone size, V gene, CDR3 DNA, CDR3 protein. D genes are given only for firm matches. Rows give clone size only sometimes, using once, few, many, or a class for an expanded clone.

d_call: TRDD3
j_call: TRDJ1
clone_size: few
v_call: TRDV3
cdr3_nt: TGTGCCTCCTCCTCAAACGCTTTCCTGCTGGGGGATACCGATAAACTCATCTTT
cdr3_aa: CASSSNAFLLGDTDKLIF

d_call: TRDD3
j_call: TRDJ1
clone_size: .
v_call: TRDV1
cdr3_nt: TGTGCTCTTGGGTTTTGGGGGATAATGAACGATAAACTCATCTTT
cdr3_aa: CALGFWGIMNDKLIF

d_call: TRDD3
j_call: TRDJ1
clone_size: .
v_call: TRDV1
cdr3_nt: TGTGCTCTTGGGGAAACCCCTCTATACTGGGGGATAGTTGGTGCCGATAAACTCATCTTT
cdr3_aa: CALGETPLYWGIVGADKLIF

d_call: TRDD3
j_call: TRDJ1
clone_size: .
v_call: TRAV29/DV5
cdr3_nt: TGTGCAGCAAGCGCTAAGCTCTCTGGGGGATACGCCACCGATAAACTCATCTTT
cdr3_aa: CAASAKLSGGYATDKLIF

d_call: TRDD3
j_call: TRDJ3
clone_size: few
v_call: TRDV2
cdr3_nt: TGTGCCTGTGACAAGCCATACTGGGGGACGAACTCCTGGGACACCCGACAGATGTTTTTC
cdr3_aa: CACDKPYWGTNSWDTRQMFF

d_call: TRDD3
j_call: TRDJ3
clone_size: medium-sized
v_call: TRDV2
cdr3_nt: TGTGCCTGTGACACGAACTGGGGGATTCCCTTCTCCTGGGACACCCGACAGATGTTTTTC
cdr3_aa: CACDTNWGIPFSWDTRQMFF

d_call: .
j_call: TRDJ1
clone_size: few
v_call: TRDV1
cdr3_nt: TGTGCTCTTGGGGACCCCTCGGCGCCCTTAGGGGATTTCACCGATAAACTCATCTTT
cdr3_aa: CALGDPSAPLGDFTDKLIF

d_call: TRDD3
j_call: TRDJ2
clone_size: few
v_call: TRAV29/DV5
cdr3_nt: TGTGCAGCAAGCGCAATCGTACTGGGGGATACGAGGGCTTTGACAGCACAACTCTTCTTT
cdr3_aa: CAASAIVLGDTRALTAQLFF

d_call: TRDD3
j_call: TRDJ1
clone_size: .
v_call: TRDV1
cdr3_nt: TGTGCTCTTAACCGTTACTGGGGGAGAAAACTCATCTTT
cdr3_aa: CALNRYWGRKLIF

d_call: TRDD3
j_call: TRDJ1
clone_size: .
v_call: TRDV1
cdr3_nt: TGTGCTCTTGGCGCTCCTCCGTATGCCCAAATGTACTGGGGGAGGTACACCGATAAACTCATCTTT
cdr3_aa: CALGAPPYAQMYWGRYTDKLIF

d_call: TRDD3
j_call: TRDJ1
clone_size: .
v_call: TRDV1
cdr3_nt: TGTGCTCTTGGGGAATGTACGACATGTCTACTGGGGGATACGCGTAGGAGGAGCGGTAAACTCATCTTT
cdr3_aa: CALGECTTCLLGDTRRRSGKLIF

d_call: .
j_call: TRDJ3
clone_size: .
v_call: TRDV3
cdr3_nt: TGTGCCTTCACGAGGACCTACAAGACTAGATCCTGGGACACCCGACAGATGTTTTTC
cdr3_aa: CAFTRTYKTRSWDTRQMFF

d_call: .
j_call: TRDJ1
clone_size: .
v_call: TRDV1
cdr3_nt: TGTGCTCTTGGGACAGGGTCTCACACCGATAAACTCATCTTT
cdr3_aa: CALGTGSHTDKLIF

d_call: .
j_call: TRDJ1
clone_size: few
v_call: TRDV1
cdr3_nt: TGTGCTCTTCAACAGGGGGCCCCCGATAAACTCATCTTT
cdr3_aa: CALQQGAPDKLIF

d_call: TRDD3
j_call: TRDJ1
clone_size: medium-sized
v_call: TRDV2
cdr3_nt: TGTGCCTGTGACACCGGGGGATACCCCACCGATAAACTCATCTTT
cdr3_aa: CACDTGGYPTDKLIF

d_call: .
j_call: TRDJ3
clone_size: .
v_call: TRDV2
cdr3_nt: TGTGCCTGTGACCCAGTACTGAGCTCCTGGGACACCCGACAGATGTTTTTC
cdr3_aa: CACDPVLSSWDTRQMFF

d_call: .
j_call: TRDJ1
clone_size: .
v_call: TRDV1
cdr3_nt: TGTGCTCTTGGGGAACTTCCAGCGGGACTGTCCTACGTACTGGGGATGTACACCGATAAACTCATCTTT
cdr3_aa: CALGELPAGLSYVLGMYTDKLIF

d_call: .
j_call: TRDJ1
clone_size: .
v_call: TRDV1
cdr3_nt: TGTGCTCTTGGGCCATTCCTACGAGCGGGGGAGGGCAACTATAAACCCATCTTT
cdr3_aa: CALGPFLRAGEGNYKPIF

d_call: TRDD3
j_call: TRDJ3
clone_size: few
v_call: TRDV2
cdr3_nt: TGTGCCTGTGACCCACCCTTTACTGGGGGATACGGCTCCTGGGACACCCGACAGATGTTTTTC
cdr3_aa: CACDPPFTGGYGSWDTRQMFF

d_call: TRDD3
j_call: TRDJ3
clone_size: few
v_call: TRDV2
cdr3_nt: TGTGCCTGTGACACCGTAAGAACTGGGGGATACTTGTGGGACACCCGACAGATGTTTTTC
cdr3_aa: CACDTVRTGGYLWDTRQMFF

d_call: TRDD2
j_call: TRDJ1
clone_size: once
v_call: TRDV1
cdr3_nt: TGTGCTCTTGGGGAAAGTTTCCTACACCCCCTACAGTACACCGATAAACTCATCTTT
cdr3_aa: CALGESFLHPLQYTDKLIF

d_call: .
j_call: TRDJ1
clone_size: .
v_call: TRDV3
cdr3_nt: TGTGCAGGGTTCCTACCCTTTCGGGATACGCGGGGGGATAAACTCATCTTT
cdr3_aa: CAGFLPFRDTRGDKLIF

d_call: TRDD3
j_call: TRDJ1
clone_size: few
v_call: TRDV1
cdr3_nt: TGTGCTCTTGGGGTTCTCGCGCCTTCTTTCTGGGGATACGCGACCGATAAACTCATCTTT
cdr3_aa: CALGVLAPSFWGYATDKLIF

d_call: .
j_call: TRDJ1
clone_size: .
v_call: TRDV3
cdr3_nt: TGTGCCTCCTGGAGTGAAAATAAACTCATCTTT
cdr3_aa: CASWSENKLIF

d_call: TRDD3
j_call: TRDJ1
clone_size: medium-sized
v_call: TRDV3
cdr3_nt: TGTGCGGTACTGGGGGATTCAGACACCGATAAACTCATCTTT
cdr3_aa: CAVLGDSDTDKLIF

d_call: .
j_call: TRDJ1
clone_size: .
v_call: TRDV1
cdr3_nt: TGTGCTCTTGGGGAACTGCCCCTTCCCCACTTGCCATTGCTGCCCACCGGGGCCGATAAACTCATCTTT
cdr3_aa: CALGELPLPHLPLLPTGADKLIF

d_call: .
j_call: TRDJ1
clone_size: .
v_call: TRDV1
cdr3_nt: TGTGCTCTTGGGGAATCTTCCTTAATATCGACCTTGTACTGGGGCCCCTGCTTGGATAAACTCATCTTT
cdr3_aa: CALGESSLISTLYWGPCLDKLIF

d_call: .
j_call: TRDJ1
clone_size: .
v_call: TRDV3
cdr3_nt: TGTGCCTTTGCCTACGGGGTTGCCACGCGCGATAAACTCATCTTT
cdr3_aa: CAFAYGVATRDKLIF

d_call: TRDD3
j_call: TRDJ2
clone_size: .
v_call: TRDV1
cdr3_nt: TGTGCTCTTGGGGTATTCCTTCCGTACTGGGGGATATTGTCCCAACTCTTCTTT
cdr3_aa: CALGVFLPYWGILSQLFF

d_call: TRDD3
j_call: TRDJ1
clone_size: .
v_call: TRDV1
cdr3_nt: TGTGCTCTTGGGGAACGGGACCAGCCTTTGGGGGATAAGGGGACCGATAAACTCATCTTT
cdr3_aa: CALGERDQPLGDKGTDKLIF

d_call: TRDD3
j_call: TRDJ1
clone_size: few
v_call: TRAV29/DV5
cdr3_nt: TGTGCAGCAAGCGCCTATCCCTGTACCCATCCCTGGGGGATTCCGCGTTACACCGATAAACTCATCTTT
cdr3_aa: CAASAYPCTHPWGIPRYTDKLIF

d_call: TRDD3
j_call: TRDJ1
clone_size: .
v_call: TRDV1
cdr3_nt: TGTGCTCTTGGGGAACTCTCCTTTACCTTGATACTGGGGGATTCTTACACCGATAAACCCATCTTT
cdr3_aa: CALGELSFTLILGDSYTDKPIF

d_call: TRDD3
j_call: TRDJ1
clone_size: .
v_call: TRDV1
cdr3_nt: TGTGCTCTTGGGGAACTAGACCCCATCATTCGACTGGGGGATAAACTCATCTTT
cdr3_aa: CALGELDPIIRLGDKLIF